The 28 T cell receptor beta chains below all came from one sample that was sequenced in a study of T cell changes during pregnancy in multiple sclerosis. Libraries were prepared by immunoSEQ multiplex PCR; TCRdb keeps only in-frame clonotypes and omits some of them. The table shows 50,000 or so clones, with roughly 91% occurring only once. Here the sequenced sample was CD4+ T cells from peripheral blood mononuclear cells, taken in the second trimester of pregnancy. These receptor sequences come from a female donor with multiple sclerosis, enrolled in a pregnancy study.

The chain is built from TRBV11-2 and TRBJ1-1, with D possibly being TRBD1 (5 bases). The CDR3 is 14 amino acids. Germline V gene data show CDR1 as SGHAT and CDR2 as FQNNGV. Trimming took off 5 bases at V and 1 base at J, with 11 bases between the two ends. CDR3 coding DNA: TGTGCCAGCAGCCCCAAGACAGCGAACACTGAAGCTTTCTTT. Its protein is CASSPKTANTEAFF.

This rearrangement joins TRBV4-1 to TRBJ2-7; a weak D match, TRBD1 (6 bases). This CDR3 region has 13 residues. V was trimmed by 5 bases and J by 3 bases, leaving 11 bases between them. Germline CDR1 MGHRA, CDR2 YSYEKL. CDR3 nucleotides: TGCGCCAGCAGCACCCGACAGGACTACGAGCAGTACTTC. Translated: CASSTRQDYEQYF.

V is TRBV9 and J is TRBJ2-5, with TRBD1 as a possible D gene (5 bases). The germline V gene has CDR1 SGDLS and CDR2 YYNGEE. This CDR3 region has 15 residues. V was shortened by 2 bases and J by 4 bases, with 15 bases between the two germline ends. CDR3 sequence (DNA): TGTGCCAGCAGCGTCGGTTACCAGGGTTTAGAGACCCAGTACTTC. Translation gives CASSVGYQGLETQYF.

The chain uses TRBV5-1 and TRBJ2-3, with D uncertain. Trimming removed 0 bases from V and 8 bases from J, with 7 bases in between. The V gene's germline CDR1 is SGHRS and CDR2 YFSETQ. The length of the CDR3 is 12 residues. CDR3: CASSLARSTQYF. The CDR3 DNA follows: TGCGCCAGCAGCTTGGCACGCAGTACGCAGTATTTT.

This chain links TRBV7-3 with TRBJ2-3, with 8 bases matching TRBD2. Per germline, CDR1 SGHTA and CDR2 FQGTGA. The V gene end was trimmed by 2 bases and the J gene end by 7 bases; junction bases not matched to a gene: 8. The CDR3 runs 15 residues. CDR3 nucleotide sequence: TGTGCCAGCAGCTTAGCGGGGGGCGACCCCTATACGCAGTATTTT. Amino acid sequence: CASSLAGGDPYTQYF. Full variable domain (remainder filled in from reference TRBV7-3 and TRBJ2-3): GAGVSQTPSNKVTEKGKYVELRCDPISGHTALYWYRQSLGQGPEFLIYFQGTGAADDSGLPNDRFFAVRPEGSVSTLKIQRTERGDSAVYLCASSLAGGDPYTQYFGPGTRLTVL.

This clone showed up just a few times. This rearrangement joins TRBV5-1 to TRBJ1-6, with D perhaps matching TRBD1 (6 bases). Germline V gene data show CDR1 as SGHRS and CDR2 as YFSETQ. The CDR3 is 15 residues long. V lost 0 bases and J lost 7, with 11 bases in between. The CDR3 DNA is TGCGCCAGCAGCTTGGAGGGGGTAGGCAATTCACCCCTCCACTTT. This sequence encodes CASSLEGVGNSPLHF.

CDR3 sequence (DNA): TGTGCCAGCAGCTTGGCTAGCGGCTTAGGTCAGCCCCAGCATTTT. Encoded protein: CASSLASGLGQPQHF. This chain connects TRBV5-5 to TRBJ1-5; D unresolved. This CDR3 has 15 amino acids. The germline V and J ends were trimmed by 0 bases and 6 bases, with 13 bases remaining between them. Germline CDR1 SGHKS, CDR2 YYEKEE (reference sequence).

In its sample, this clone was seen once. This chain uses TRBV6-1 with TRBJ2-7; 10 positions agree with TRBD1. Unmatched junction bases numbered 7, after V lost 6 bases and J lost 5 bases. This CDR3 region has 14 residues. Germline values: CDR1 MNHNS, CDR2 SASEGT. The CDR3 sequence: CASRGDRGPNEQYF. Written as DNA, the CDR3 is TGTGCCAGCAGGGGTGACAGGGGGCCCAACGAGCAGTACTTC.

This chain uses TRBV7-8 with TRBJ1-4, with D hard to call. V dropped 1 base and J dropped 0 bases, with 9 bases sitting between them. Germline CDR1 reads SGHVS; CDR2 reads FQNEAQ. The CDR3 spans 16 residues. The CDR3 reads CASSLVGVATNEKLFF. Here the CDR3 DNA reads TGTGCCAGCAGCTTAGTCGGGGTCGCAACTAATGAAAAACTGTTTTTT.

The chain carries TRBV9 and TRBJ1-1, with a weak D call TRBD1 (5 bases). The V end was cut by 3 bases, the J end by 5 bases, with 11 bases between. The CDR3 has 13 residues. Per germline, CDR1 SGDLS and CDR2 YYNGEE. Written as DNA, the CDR3 is TGTGCCAGCAGCGCGGGGGTTAATACTGAAGCTTTCTTT. Translating it yields CASSAGVNTEAFF.

The CDR3 DNA sequence: TGCGCCAGCAGCACAGCAGGGATGGTCTACGAGCAGTACTTC. Amino acid sequence: CASSTAGMVYEQYF. This chain joins TRBV5-1 and TRBJ2-7, with D maybe TRBD1 (5 bases). Germline values: CDR1 SGHRS, CDR2 YFSETQ. This CDR3 region has 14 residues. With 4 bases removed from V and 3 bases from J, the gap between germline ends came to 14 bases.

J is TRBJ2-7 and V is TRBV6-6; D is uncertain. Per the germline V gene, CDR1 is MNHNY and CDR2 is SVGAGI (reference sequence). The CDR3 covers 14 residues. V lost 0 bases and J 0 bases, leaving 6 bases between the germline ends. CDR3 sequence: CASSYSADSYEQYF. The CDR3 DNA follows: TGTGCCAGCAGTTACTCGGCAGACTCCTACGAGCAGTACTTC.

The chain's CDR3 is CASSEGTVGNTIYF. CDR3 nucleotide sequence: TGTGCCAGCAGTGAAGGGACAGTTGGAAACACCATATATTTT. V and J are TRBV2 and TRBJ1-3; TRBD1 is a possible D gene (6 bases). Trimming stripped 1 base from V and 3 bases from J, with 7 bases between. The length of the CDR3 is 14 residues. Germline lookup yields CDR1 SNHLY and CDR2 FYNNEI. The whole variable domain, remainder taken from reference TRBV2 and TRBJ1-3, is EPEVTQTPSHQVTQMGQEVILRCVPISNHLYFYWYRQILGQKVEFLVSFYNNEISEKSEIFDDQFSVERPDGSNFTLKIRSTKLEDSAMYFCASSEGTVGNTIYFGEGSWLTVV.

The chain has TRBV30 and TRBJ1-1, with TRBD1 identical over 7 bases. V was pared by 0 bases and J by 13 bases, with 11 bases of the junction left unmatched. The CDR3 extends over 13 amino acids. Germline V gene data show CDR1 as GTSNPN and CDR2 as SVGIG (reference sequence). CDR3 region: CAWSVVKGALDFF. The CDR3 bases are TGTGCCTGGAGTGTAGTGAAGGGGGCGCTGGATTTCTTT. The full variable domain, in which reference TRBV30 and TRBJ1-1 provide the parts outside the CDR3, is SQTIHQWPATLVQPVGSPLSLECTVEGTSNPNLYWYRQAAGRGLQLLFYSVGIGQISSEVPQNLSASRPQDRQFILSSKKLLLSDSGFYLCAWSVVKGALDFFGQGTRLTVV.

The gene calls are TRBV10-3 and TRBJ1-2; D is uncertain. There are 14 residues in the CDR3. Trimming removed 4 bases at V and 2 bases at J, with 11 bases between. Germline CDR1 and CDR2: ENHRY and SYGVKD. The CDR3 nucleotides are TGTGCCATCAGTGGTAGTGCCACCAACTATGGCTACACCTTC. Residues: CAISGSATNYGYTF.

V gene TRBV6-1 combines with J gene TRBJ1-5; 8 nucleotides align to TRBD1. The CDR3 spans 14 residues. Germline V gives CDR1 MNHNS, CDR2 SASEGT. V shed 6 bases, J shed 5 bases, and the junction held 6 bases outside the gene matches. The CDR3 loop reads CASRDRGLYQPQHF. The CDR3 coding sequence is TGTGCCAGCAGAGACAGGGGACTTTATCAGCCCCAGCATTTT.

The chain has TRBV5-1 and TRBJ2-2; 10 bases fit TRBD2. CDR1 and CDR2 from the germline V gene are SGHRS and YFSETQ. The length of the CDR3 is 17 residues. V lost 4 bases and J lost 8; bases outside the gene matches: 14. CDR3 DNA sequence: TGCGCCAGCAGCGTGACCGGGACTAGCGCCCGAGGGGGGGAGCTGTTTTTT. This gives the protein CASSVTGTSARGGELFF.

The chain has TRBV4-2 and TRBJ2-5, with D possibly matching TRBD2 (8 bases). The V end was cut by 0 bases, the J end by 4 bases, with 15 bases between. CDR1 is LGHNA, CDR2 YNFKEQ, per germline. The CDR3 totals 16 residues. The chain's CDR3 is CASSQDRGAGGETQYF. CDR3 bases: TGTGCCAGCAGCCAAGACAGGGGGGCGGGGGGAGAGACCCAGTACTTC.

The chain is built from TRBV2 and TRBJ1-2, with TRBD1 as a possible D gene (6 bases). The CDR3 covers 14 residues. CDR1 is SNHLY, CDR2 FYNNEI, per germline. V dropped 6 bases and J dropped 8 bases, with 19 bases sitting between them. The chain's CDR3 is CASRSTQGRGGYTF. CDR3 coding DNA: TGTGCCAGCAGGAGCACCCAGGGGAGGGGAGGCTACACCTTC. Looking up the rest from reference TRBV2 and TRBJ1-2 gives the full variable domain: EPEVTQTPSHQVTQMGQEVILRCVPISNHLYFYWYRQILGQKVEFLVSFYNNEISEKSEIFDDQFSVERPDGSNFTLKIRSTKLEDSAMYFCASRSTQGRGGYTFGSGTRLTVV.

This chain links TRBV19 with TRBJ1-1; D is undetermined. The CDR3 is 13 residues long. Trimming removed 3 bases at V and 4 bases at J, with 9 bases between. Germline V CDR1 and CDR2: LNHDA, SQIVND (reference sequence). CDR3 region: CASSILGGTEAFF. Here the CDR3 DNA reads TGTGCCAGTAGTATTCTCGGAGGCACTGAAGCTTTCTTT.

The chain employs TRBV6-5 and TRBJ2-3; D call uncertain. This CDR3 spans 13 amino acids. CDR1 is MNHEY, CDR2 SVGAGI, per germline. Trimming left V 6 bases short and J 4 bases short, with 11 bases between. CDR3 loop: CASSGVWADTQYF. The CDR3 nucleotides read TGTGCCAGCAGCGGAGTGTGGGCAGATACGCAGTATTTT.

This clone is a singleton in its sample. V and J are TRBV6-5 and TRBJ2-3; 8 nucleotides line up with TRBD1. Germline V gives CDR1 MNHEY, CDR2 SVGAGI. There are 13 residues in the CDR3. Trimming removed 5 bases from V and 5 bases from J; junction bases left unmatched: 3. The chain's CDR3 is CASSPGTGDTQYF. The CDR3 bases are TGTGCCAGCAGTCCGGGGACAGGAGATACGCAGTATTTT.

V and J are TRBV2 and TRBJ1-2; TRBD1 aligns across 7 bases. The CDR3 extends over 15 amino acids. Germline CDR1 is SNHLY and CDR2 is FYNNEI. Trimming cost V 7 bases and J 8 bases; bases outside gene matches: 16. For the CDR3, the DNA is TGTGCCAGCACCGCAAAACGAGGGGGCGCGGGGGGCTACACCTTC. Its translation: CASTAKRGGAGGYTF.

The gene calls are TRBV19 and TRBJ2-7; D gene ambiguous. The CDR3 totals 13 residues. V was shortened by 1 base and J by 3 bases, with 7 bases between the two germline ends. Germline V gene sequence: CDR1 LNHDA, CDR2 SQIVND (reference sequence). The CDR3 is CASSIGPLYEQYF. CDR3 bases: TGTGCCAGTAGTATAGGTCCCCTCTACGAGCAGTACTTC.

This chain connects TRBV7-8 to TRBJ2-3; TRBD2 agrees at 9 bases. V shed 1 base and J 0 bases; nucleotides not matched to a gene: 5. CDR1 and CDR2 from the germline V gene are SGHVS and FQNEAQ. The CDR3 loop spans 17 amino acids. The CDR3 sequence: CASSLGSLAGSTDTQYF. The CDR3 bases are TGTGCCAGCAGCTTAGGATCCCTAGCGGGGAGCACAGATACGCAGTATTTT.

V gene TRBV7-8 combines with J gene TRBJ2-1; 8 bases match TRBD1. CDR1 and CDR2 from the germline V gene are SGHVS and FQNEAQ. The CDR3 totals 12 residues. V lost 4 bases to trimming and J lost 9 bases; unmatched junction nucleotides: 2. As DNA, the CDR3 is TGTGCCAGCAGCTCTACAGGGGGTGAGCAGTTCTTC. This encodes CASSSTGGEQFF.

The chain carries TRBV5-1 and TRBJ2-1, with D hard to call. The V gene lost 0 bases and the J gene lost 10 bases, with 17 bases spanning the gap. Germline values: CDR1 SGHRS, CDR2 YFSETQ. CDR3 length equals 15 residues. DNA for the CDR3: TGCGCCAGCAGCTTGGTTTTGGCTTCAGCGAGAGAGCAGTTCTTC. Amino acid sequence: CASSLVLASAREQFF.

The count of this clone is one. V usage is TRBV27 and J usage is TRBJ2-3; 9 bases are a match to TRBD2. Per the germline V gene, CDR1 is MNHEY and CDR2 is SMNVEV (reference sequence). V lost 5 bases to trimming and J lost 6 bases; unmatched junction nucleotides: 9. The CDR3 extends over 15 amino acids. CDR3 in amino acids: CASSLAGSPQDTQYF. CDR3 nucleotides: TGTGCCAGCAGTCTAGCGGGGTCTCCACAGGATACGCAGTATTTT.